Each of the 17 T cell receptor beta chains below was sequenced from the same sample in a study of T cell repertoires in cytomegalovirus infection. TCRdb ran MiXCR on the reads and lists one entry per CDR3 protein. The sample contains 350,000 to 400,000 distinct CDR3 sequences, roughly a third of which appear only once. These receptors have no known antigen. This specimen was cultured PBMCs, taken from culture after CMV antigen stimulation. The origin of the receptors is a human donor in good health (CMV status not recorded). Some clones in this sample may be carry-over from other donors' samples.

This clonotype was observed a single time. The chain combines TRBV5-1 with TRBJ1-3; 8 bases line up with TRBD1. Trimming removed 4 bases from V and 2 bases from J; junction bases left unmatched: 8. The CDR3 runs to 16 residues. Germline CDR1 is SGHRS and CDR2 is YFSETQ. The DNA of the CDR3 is TGCGCCAGCAGCCGGACAGGGCTCTCCGCTGGAAACACCATATATTTT. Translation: CASSRTGLSAGNTIYF.

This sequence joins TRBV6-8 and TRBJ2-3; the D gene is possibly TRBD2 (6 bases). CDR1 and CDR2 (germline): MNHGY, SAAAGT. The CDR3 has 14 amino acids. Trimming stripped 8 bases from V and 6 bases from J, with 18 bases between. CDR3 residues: CASALANPRDTQYF. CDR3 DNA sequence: TGTGCCAGCGCCCTAGCGAACCCCAGGGATACGCAGTATTTT.

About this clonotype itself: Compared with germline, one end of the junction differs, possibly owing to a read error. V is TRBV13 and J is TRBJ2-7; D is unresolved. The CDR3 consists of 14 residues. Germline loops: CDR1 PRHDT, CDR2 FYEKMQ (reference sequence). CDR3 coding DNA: TGCGCCAGCAGCCCCCGCCCCGACGCCTACGAGCAGTACTTC. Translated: CASSPRPDAYEQYF.

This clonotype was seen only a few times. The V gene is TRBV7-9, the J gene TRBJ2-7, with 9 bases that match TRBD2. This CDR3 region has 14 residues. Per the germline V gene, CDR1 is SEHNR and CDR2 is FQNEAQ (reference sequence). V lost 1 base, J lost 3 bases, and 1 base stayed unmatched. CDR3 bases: TGTGCCAGCAGCTTAGTAGCGGGGGACTACGAGCAGTACGTC. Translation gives CASSLVAGDYEQYV.

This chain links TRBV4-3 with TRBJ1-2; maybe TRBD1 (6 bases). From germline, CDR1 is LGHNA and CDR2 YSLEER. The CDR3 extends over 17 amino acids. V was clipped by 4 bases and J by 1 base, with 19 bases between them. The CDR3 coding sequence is TGCGCCAGCAGCCCCGCCACGCGACAGGCCGGTAACTATGGCTACACCTTC. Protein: CASSPATRQAGNYGYTF.

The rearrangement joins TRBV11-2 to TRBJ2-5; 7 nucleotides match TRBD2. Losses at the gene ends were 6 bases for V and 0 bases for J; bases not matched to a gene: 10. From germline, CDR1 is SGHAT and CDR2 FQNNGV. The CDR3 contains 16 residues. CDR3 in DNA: TGTGCCAGCAGGCGTCCCGGTAGCGGGCACCAAGAGACCCAGTACTTC. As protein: CASRRPGSGHQETQYF.

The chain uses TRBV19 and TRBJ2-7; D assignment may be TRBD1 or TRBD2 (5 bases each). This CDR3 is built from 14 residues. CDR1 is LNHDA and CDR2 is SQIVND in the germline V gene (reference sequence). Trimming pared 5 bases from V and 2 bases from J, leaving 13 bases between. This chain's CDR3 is CASSVRDRPYEQYF. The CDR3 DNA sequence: TGTGCCAGTAGTGTCCGGGACCGACCCTACGAGCAGTACTTC. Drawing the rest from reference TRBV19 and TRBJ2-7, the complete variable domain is DGGITQSPKYLFRKEGQNVTLSCEQNLNHDAMYWYRQDPGQGLRLIYYSQIVNDFQKGDIAEGYSVSREKKESFPLTVTSAQKNPTAFYLCASSVRDRPYEQYFGPGTRLTVT.

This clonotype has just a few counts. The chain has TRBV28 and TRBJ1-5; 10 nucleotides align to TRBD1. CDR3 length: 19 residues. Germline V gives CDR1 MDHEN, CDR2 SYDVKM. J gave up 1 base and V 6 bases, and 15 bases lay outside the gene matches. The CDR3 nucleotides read TGTGCCAGCAGGATCGGCGGGACAGGGGCCGATGTAAGCAATCAGCCCCAGCATTTT. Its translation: CASRIGGTGADVSNQPQHF.

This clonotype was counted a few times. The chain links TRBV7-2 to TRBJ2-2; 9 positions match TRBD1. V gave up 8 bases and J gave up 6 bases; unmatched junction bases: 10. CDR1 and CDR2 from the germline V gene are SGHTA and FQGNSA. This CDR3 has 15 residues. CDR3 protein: CASRPGTGLPGELFF. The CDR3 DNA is TGTGCCAGCCGACCCGGGACAGGGCTCCCCGGGGAGCTGTTTTTT.

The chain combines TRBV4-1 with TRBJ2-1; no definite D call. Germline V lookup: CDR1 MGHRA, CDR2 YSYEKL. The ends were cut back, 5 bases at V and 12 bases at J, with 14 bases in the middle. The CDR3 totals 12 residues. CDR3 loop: CASSDPRQVQFF. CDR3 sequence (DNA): TGCGCCAGCAGCGACCCCCGGCAGGTGCAGTTCTTC.

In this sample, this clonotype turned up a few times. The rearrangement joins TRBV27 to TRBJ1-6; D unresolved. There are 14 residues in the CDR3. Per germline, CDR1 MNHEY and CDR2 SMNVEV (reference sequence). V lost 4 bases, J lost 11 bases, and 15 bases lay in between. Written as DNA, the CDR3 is TGTGCCAGCAGTTCCCACAACCCTCGGACACCCCTCCACTTT. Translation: CASSSHNPRTPLHF.

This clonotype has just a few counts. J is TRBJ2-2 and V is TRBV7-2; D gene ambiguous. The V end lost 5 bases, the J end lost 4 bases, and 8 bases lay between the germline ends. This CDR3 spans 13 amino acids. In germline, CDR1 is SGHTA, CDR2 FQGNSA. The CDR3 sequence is CASSPLSTGELFF. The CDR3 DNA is TGTGCCAGCAGCCCCCTGTCCACCGGGGAGCTGTTTTTT.

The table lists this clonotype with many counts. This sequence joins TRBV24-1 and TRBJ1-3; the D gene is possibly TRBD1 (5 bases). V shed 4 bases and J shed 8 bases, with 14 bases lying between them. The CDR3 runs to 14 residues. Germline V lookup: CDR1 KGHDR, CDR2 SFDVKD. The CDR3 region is CATSDANGADTIYF. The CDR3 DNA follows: TGTGCCACCAGTGACGCCAATGGGGCCGACACCATATATTTT.

CDR3 in DNA: TGCAGTGCTAGCAGGACCAGTCAGGGCTACACCTTC. Its translation: CSASRTSQGYTF. The J gene is TRBJ1-2, the V gene TRBV20-1, with D unclear. The CDR3 covers 12 residues. Germline values: CDR1 DFQATT, CDR2 SNEGSKA (reference sequence). The germline V and J ends were trimmed by 3 bases and 8 bases, with 13 bases remaining between them.

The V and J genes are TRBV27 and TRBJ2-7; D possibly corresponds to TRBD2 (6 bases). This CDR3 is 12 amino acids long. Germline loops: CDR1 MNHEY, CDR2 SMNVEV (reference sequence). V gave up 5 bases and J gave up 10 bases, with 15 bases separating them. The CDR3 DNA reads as TGTGCCAGCAGTACCGGTGCTAGCGTTCAGTACTTC. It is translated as CASSTGASVQYF.

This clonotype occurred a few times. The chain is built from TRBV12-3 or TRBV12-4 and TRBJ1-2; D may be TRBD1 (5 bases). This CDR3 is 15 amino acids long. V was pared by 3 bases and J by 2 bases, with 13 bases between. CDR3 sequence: CASSFSGTKNYGYTF. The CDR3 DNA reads TGTGCCAGCAGTTTTTCAGGGACGAAAAACTATGGCTACACCTTC.

The CDR3 here is CASSLWTSGTGNEQFF. CDR3 bases: TGTGCCAGCAGCCTTTGGACTAGCGGTACAGGGAATGAGCAGTTCTTC. The chain combines TRBV7-2 with TRBJ2-1, with TRBD2 identical over 10 bases. V gave up 5 bases and J gave up 7 bases; unmatched junction bases: 11. Germline CDR1 reads SGHTA; CDR2 reads FQGNSA. The length of the CDR3 is 16 residues.